The rows below give T cell receptor beta chains drawn from one sample of a study of cytomegalovirus exposure and HLA in healthy donors. TCRdb keeps only in-frame clones here, not all; method: immunoSEQ multiplex PCR. This sample has around 200,000 clones; roughly 80% occur once, and the top ten carry less than 3%. The sample consisted of PBMCs. All receptors derive from a woman aged 40 to 50 in good health and CMV-seronegative. The conserved cysteine and the conserved F or W are not part of the CDR3 here. A D gene is named only where the DNA matches it firmly. Size is omitted from some rows. Given values are once, few, many or a class for expanded clones.

>TRBD2|TRBJ2-7|NA|TRBV5-1
ASSQRLAGASSFHEQY
>NA|TRBJ2-2|NA|TRBV5-1
ASSRQGSGVAGELF
>NA|TRBJ2-3|few|TRBV25-1
ASSGQWLAQTSTDTQY
>NA|TRBJ1-5|NA|TRBV19
ASSRGYSNQPQH
>NA|TRBJ2-1|once|TRBV10-3
AISDSTRANEQF
>NA|TRBJ2-5|NA|TRBV19
ASSVSGQQETQY
>TRBD2|TRBJ2-1|NA|TRBV10-2
ASRGVAGGLYNEQF
>TRBD1|TRBJ2-7|NA|TRBV27
ASSFQSSRDSPYEQY
>TRBD1|TRBJ1-5|once|TRBV2
ASSSSGTGPQPQH
>NA|TRBJ1-4|NA|TRBV4-1
ASSQNEGVVNEKLF
>TRBD1|TRBJ1-5|NA|TRBV19
ASGLQGARQPQH
>NA|TRBJ2-1|NA|TRBV13
ASTEEGLTHNEQF
>TRBD1|TRBJ2-7|NA|TRBV15
ATRDREPYEQY
>NA|TRBJ2-1|NA|TRBV15
ATAPGTKSYNEQF
>NA|TRBJ1-1|NA|TRBV29-1
SVGGGVNTEAF
>NA|TRBJ2-5|NA|TRBV5-1
ASSLGERGETQY
>NA|TRBJ2-3|NA|TRBV28
ASSLVGGAITDTQY
>TRBD1|TRBJ2-2|NA|TRBV2
ASTPGTATGELF
>NA|TRBJ1-4|NA|TRBV2
ASSEVQGDRF
>TRBD1|TRBJ2-2|NA|TRBV18
GTAQQGSTGELF
>NA|TRBJ2-5|NA|TRBV6-6
ASSGAGETQY
>NA|TRBJ1-3|few|TRBV5-4
ASSLHGGNSGNTIY
>TRBD1|TRBJ2-7|NA|TRBV18
ASSPRGQGLPHEQY
>NA|TRBJ1-1|NA|TRBV4-2
ASSQITGRSPGTEAC
>TRBD1|TRBJ2-5|NA|TRBV27
ASSNLGTGNQETQY
>TRBD1|TRBJ1-5|NA|TRBV19
ASRGLGNQPQH
>NA|TRBJ2-5|NA|TRBV27
ASSLGPSGETQY
>TRBD2|TRBJ2-1|NA|TRBV15
ATSASGRAVYEQF
>NA|TRBJ2-2|NA|TRBV6-4
ANPDYTGELF
>NA|TRBJ2-1|NA|TRBV5-1
ASSSDLAGLYNEQF
>NA|TRBJ2-3|NA|TRBV2
ASRASRGTDTQY
>NA|TRBJ1-1|NA|TRBV4-1
ASRLSGGHRSEAF
>NA|TRBJ2-1|once|TRBV28
ASSPAGIYNEQF
>NA|TRBJ2-7|NA|TRBV27
ASSPYPTGVSYEQY
>TRBD1|TRBJ1-5|NA|TRBV28
AIRSTGTGYFTAQH
>NA|TRBJ2-1|NA|TRBV4-1
ASSQGGGSYNEQF
>TRBD2|TRBJ2-1|NA|TRBV12-5
ASGLIAGGYNEQF
>TRBD2|TRBJ2-7|NA|TRBV30
AWTTSGTYSQY
>NA|TRBJ2-2|NA|TRBV6-1
ASRTGPNTGELF
>TRBD1|TRBJ1-2|NA|TRBV5-1
ASRTGGAKGDGYT
>NA|TRBJ1-2|NA|TRBV6-1
ASSSLGGARGYT
>TRBD2|TRBJ2-1|NA|TRBV28
ASRAASGFYNEQF
>TRBD1|TRBJ1-4|NA|TRBV6-6
ASRRGRTNEKLF
>NA|TRBJ2-7|once|TRBV7-9
ASSQSMGHAYEQY
>TRBD1|TRBJ1-2|NA|TRBV27
ASSPGGGQGKGYT
>NA|TRBJ2-1|NA|TRBV2
AMTQGILSYNEQF
>TRBD1|TRBJ1-1|NA|TRBV7-9
ASSAPGQGATEAF
>NA|TRBJ1-1|NA|TRBV10-1
ASSGTENPEAF
>TRBD1|TRBJ2-1|NA|TRBV19
ASSIVVGDRVLEQF
>NA|TRBJ2-3|NA|TRBV7-6
ASSRGVGTQY
>NA|TRBJ1-1|NA|TRBV5-6
ASSLAGRANTEAF
>TRBD2|TRBJ2-1|NA|TRBV25-1
ASSERVSGKSYNEQF
>NA|TRBJ1-5|NA|TRBV21-1
ASSKALESPQH
>NA|TRBJ1-5|NA|TRBV30
AWSIRGTNQPQH
>TRBD2|TRBJ2-1|NA|TRBV6-1
ASSELAGGYNEQF